The sequence of this TCR beta chain was determined in a study of CD8+ T cells in alopecia areata. As for the study in general: Treated patients were dosed with oral tofacitinib, taking 5 to 10 mg twice daily. Whole-study results and caveats: Scalp lesions, especially in alopecia totalis/universalis, had higher clonality than normal scalp.

Sequencing relied on a cDNA template that was reverse transcribed from extracted RNA. Assay: immunoSEQ multiplex PCR; the TCRdb copy retains only in-frame clones and omits some. This table holds around 190,000 clones, around 60% found once. V was clipped by 0 bases and J by 7 bases, with 13 bases between them. Germline values: CDR1 SGHTA, CDR2 FQGNSA. This CDR3 is 15 amino acids long. Concerning this clone: The antigen remains unidentified.

Treatment noted: oral pan-JAK inhibitor, 5-10 mg twice daily. Peripheral blood samples and lesional scalp punch biopsies were obtained from alopecia areata patients. The J gene is TRBJ2-4, the V gene TRBV7-2; D may be TRBD1 or TRBD2 (6 bases each). The source of this sequence is a human donor with alopecia areata. This specimen was CD4+ T cells sorted from blood, taken between weeks 47 and 50, from a patient treated with tofacitinib. CDR3 sequence reads: CASSLAGGEGNIQYF. CDR3 DNA sequence: TGTGCCAGCAGCTTAGCGGGGGGCGAAGGGAACATTCAGTACTTC. Complete variable domain (other parts from reference TRBV7-2 and TRBJ2-4): GAGVSQSPSNKVTEKGKDVELRCDPISGHTALYWYRQSLGQGLEFLIYFQGNSAPDKSGLPSDRFSAERTGGSVSTLTIQRTQQEDSAVYLCASSLAGGEGNIQYFGAGTRLSVL.